The 29 T cell receptor beta chains reported below all come from one sample, sequenced in a study of T cell responses to AZD1222 COVID-19 vaccine. Some clones are missing from TCRdb's copy, which holds only in-frame ones; the method was immunoSEQ multiplex PCR. The data contain 150,000 to 200,000 clones, less than 95% of them seen just once; the ten biggest clones take up about 3%. Sequencing used peripheral blood, obtained on day 0 of AZD1222 vaccination. The receptors shown here come from an adult in good health.

The rearrangement joins TRBV30 to TRBJ1-1; D not certain. The V gene's germline CDR1 is GTSNPN and CDR2 SVGIG (reference sequence). This CDR3 has 14 amino acids. V gave up 2 bases and J gave up 2 bases, with 12 bases separating them. The chain's CDR3 is CAWSRRAANTEAFF. As DNA, the CDR3 is TGTGCCTGGAGTAGGCGGGCAGCTAACACTGAAGCTTTCTTT.

This chain uses TRBV7-3 with TRBJ2-2, with D uncertain. Per germline, CDR1 SGHTA and CDR2 FQGTGA. The CDR3 is 17 amino acids. V gave up 1 base and J gave up 0 bases, with 12 bases separating them. CDR3 nucleotides: TGTGCCAGCAGCTTAAATTGGCAGGCTTCGAACACCGGGGAGCTGTTTTTT. Encoded protein: CASSLNWQASNTGELFF.

This chain joins TRBV5-6 and TRBJ2-5; TRBD1 or TRBD2 may be the D gene (5 bases each). Per the germline V gene, CDR1 is SGHDT and CDR2 is YYEEEE. The CDR3 consists of 15 residues. Trimming took off 0 bases at V and 0 bases at J, with 9 bases between the two ends. CDR3 in amino acids: CASSLVEGYQETQYF. The DNA of the CDR3 is TGTGCCAGCAGCTTGGTCGAGGGGTACCAAGAGACCCAGTACTTC.

The V call is TRBV6-4, the J call TRBJ1-6; possibly TRBD1 for D (5 bases). This CDR3 spans 15 amino acids. Trimming left V 0 bases short and J 8 bases short, with 11 bases between. The germline V gene has CDR1 MRHNA and CDR2 SNTAGT. CDR3 sequence (DNA): TGTGCCAGCAGTGACTCGAGGGGTACGGATTCACCCCTCCACTTT. Its translation: CASSDSRGTDSPLHF.

The chain couples TRBV3-1 (or the pseudogene TRBV3-2) to TRBJ1-2; 9 bases are shared with TRBD1. Per the germline V gene, CDR1 is LGHDT and CDR2 is YNNKEL (reference sequence). The ends lost 4 bases at V and 8 bases at J; junction bases unmatched: 8. The CDR3 contains 14 residues. This chain's CDR3 is CASSRDRAPGGYTF. CDR3 in DNA: TGTGCCAGCAGCCGGGACAGGGCCCCGGGGGGCTACACCTTC.

This clone has only one observation. The chain joins TRBV6-2 or TRBV6-3 to TRBJ2-2; tentative D call: TRBD2 (7 bases). This CDR3 has 17 amino acids. The V and J ends lost 6 bases and 5 bases respectively, with 22 bases between them. From germline, CDR1 is MNHEY and CDR2 SVGEGT. The CDR3 DNA reads TGTGCCAGCAGCCGCTTAGACGGGGGGCGACGGACCGGGGAGCTGTTTTTT. Its protein is CASSRLDGGRRTGELFF.

The rearrangement uses TRBV29-1 and TRBJ2-3; 9 nucleotides align to TRBD2. Trimming removed 6 bases from V and 4 bases from J; junction bases left unmatched: 14. CDR1 SQVTM and CDR2 ANQGSEA come from the germline V gene. The length of the CDR3 is 16 residues. The CDR3 is CSVHGASGERADTQYF. The CDR3 DNA reads TGCAGCGTCCACGGGGCTAGCGGGGAGAGGGCAGATACGCAGTATTTT.

The gene calls are TRBV5-1 and TRBJ1-1; 7 bases map to TRBD1. CDR3 length equals 15 residues. Germline trimming cut 0 bases from V and 4 bases from J; bases unmatched to any gene: 6. Germline loops: CDR1 SGHRS, CDR2 YFSETQ. The DNA of the CDR3 is TGCGCCAGCAGCTTGGCACAGGGGCGGGTCACTGAAGCTTTCTTT. It specifies CASSLAQGRVTEAFF.

A note on this clone: Within the sample, other DNA sequences also encode this same CDR3. The rearrangement links TRBV11-2 to TRBJ1-5; no firm D call. V was pared by 1 base and J by 1 base, with 8 bases between. The CDR3 sequence is 15 residues long. Germline CDR1 is SGHAT and CDR2 is FQNNGV. CDR3 nucleotide sequence: TGTGCCAGCAGCTTAGGACCGGGAAGCAATCAGCCCCAGCATTTT. Its translation is CASSLGPGSNQPQHF.

This clone was seen once. The genes are TRBV5-1 and TRBJ1-1; D call uncertain. The CDR3 consists of 16 residues. The germline gives CDR1 SGHRS, CDR2 YFSETQ. The V end was cut by 0 bases, the J end by 0 bases, with 12 bases between. The CDR3 DNA sequence: TGCGCCAGCAGCTTGGTGGGCGGACGGATGAACACTGAAGCTTTCTTT. Its protein is CASSLVGGRMNTEAFF.

This chain links TRBV7-2 with TRBJ1-1; D not certain. Trimming took off 6 bases at V and 3 bases at J, with 11 bases between the two ends. This CDR3 is 13 amino acids long. Germline-derived CDR1 and CDR2 are SGHTA and FQGNSA. The CDR3 DNA reads TGTGCCAGCAGACTCGACGCATACACTGAAGCTTTCTTT. The encoded protein is CASRLDAYTEAFF.

This rearrangement joins TRBV6-5 to TRBJ1-4; D remains unclear. V lost 0 bases and J lost 3, with 8 bases in between. Per the germline V gene, CDR1 is MNHEY and CDR2 is SVGAGI. The CDR3 runs to 15 residues. CDR3 nucleotides: TGTGCCAGCAGTTACTCGGGAGCTCCTAATGAAAAACTGTTTTTT. Translating it yields CASSYSGAPNEKLFF.

The chain joins TRBV7-3 to TRBJ2-5; no clear D. Trimming pared 3 bases from V and 4 bases from J, leaving 9 bases between. The CDR3 is 13 amino acids. Per the germline V gene, CDR1 is SGHTA and CDR2 is FQGTGA. The CDR3 loop reads CASSFTPPETQYF. CDR3 coding DNA: TGTGCCAGCAGCTTTACACCGCCAGAGACCCAGTACTTC.

This clone occurred a few times. Within the sample, other DNA sequences also encode this same CDR3. The chain has TRBV7-8 and TRBJ1-1; 8 bases agree with TRBD1. Trimming at V came to 5 bases and at J to 4 bases, leaving 3 bases not matched to a gene. CDR3 length: 13 residues. CDR1 is SGHVS and CDR2 is FQNEAQ in the germline V gene. The CDR3 DNA sequence: TGTGCCAGCAGCAACGGACAGGGCACTGAAGCTTTCTTT. The encoded protein is CASSNGQGTEAFF.

J is TRBJ2-4 and V is TRBV7-8, with TRBD2 matching 8 bases. This CDR3 is built from 13 residues. J gave up 7 bases and V 8 bases, and 7 bases lay outside the gene matches. In germline, CDR1 is SGHVS, CDR2 FQNEAQ. This CDR3 is CASASGGGNIQYF. DNA of the CDR3: TGTGCCAGCGCGAGCGGGGGCGGGAACATTCAGTACTTC.

CDR3 amino acids: CASSLHAGQETQYF. CDR3 nucleotides: TGTGCCAGCAGCTTGCACGCGGGGCAGGAGACCCAGTACTTC. The chain combines TRBV5-8 with TRBJ2-5; possibly TRBD2 for D (6 bases). CDR1 is SGHTS and CDR2 is YDEGEE in the germline V gene. The CDR3 is 14 residues long. Between the trimmed V and J ends, which lost 1 base and 5 bases, there was a span of 12 bases. The complete variable domain, with remaining parts taken from reference TRBV5-8 and TRBJ2-5, reads EAGVTQSPTHLIKTRGQQATLRCSPISGHTSVYWYQQALGLGLQFLLWYDEGEERNRGNFPPRFSGRQFPNYSSELNVNALELEDSALYLCASSLHAGQETQYFGPGTRLLVL.

The rearrangement joins TRBV5-6 to TRBJ1-2, with a tentative D call TRBD1 (5 bases). CDR1 is SGHDT and CDR2 is YYEEEE in the germline V gene. This CDR3 has 14 residues. V was trimmed by 3 bases and J by 8 bases, leaving 17 bases between them. The CDR3 here is CASSSARGGGGYTF. DNA for the CDR3: TGTGCCAGCAGCTCCGCAAGGGGCGGAGGAGGCTACACCTTC. The full variable domain, completed using reference TRBV5-6 and TRBJ1-2, is DAGVTQSPTHLIKTRGQQVTLRCSPKSGHDTVSWYQQALGQGPQFIFQYYEEEERQRGNFPDRFSGHQFPNYSSELNVNALLLGDSALYLCASSSARGGGGYTFGSGTRLTVV.

CDR3 protein: CASSLERGGNEQFF. The CDR3 DNA is TGCGCCAGCAGCCTTGAACGGGGGGGCAATGAGCAGTTCTTC. The chain links TRBV4-3 to TRBJ2-1, with 8 bases fitting TRBD2. The ends lost 4 bases at V and 6 bases at J; junction bases unmatched: 5. The CDR3 has 14 residues. Germline CDR1 reads LGHNA; CDR2 reads YSLEER.

The V gene is TRBV5-1, the J gene TRBJ2-7; 7 nucleotides line up with TRBD1. V shed 1 base and J 3 bases; nucleotides not matched to a gene: 10. Germline assignment: CDR1 SGHRS and CDR2 YFSETQ. The CDR3 is 16 residues long. The CDR3 region is CASSLRQGFAVYEQYF. The CDR3 bases are TGCGCCAGCAGCTTGCGACAGGGTTTCGCTGTCTACGAGCAGTACTTC.

V usage is TRBV5-6 and J usage is TRBJ2-7; 8 nucleotides agree with TRBD1. Germline V gives CDR1 SGHDT, CDR2 YYEEEE. The CDR3 is made up of 14 amino acids. The trim removed 2 bases at V and 3 bases at J, leaving 4 bases unmatched. CDR3 sequence reads: CASSLSGQGYEQYF. The CDR3 DNA sequence: TGTGCCAGCAGCTTATCCGGACAGGGCTACGAGCAGTACTTC. Looking up the rest from reference TRBV5-6 and TRBJ2-7 gives the full variable domain: DAGVTQSPTHLIKTRGQQVTLRCSPKSGHDTVSWYQQALGQGPQFIFQYYEEEERQRGNFPDRFSGHQFPNYSSELNVNALLLGDSALYLCASSLSGQGYEQYFGPGTRLTVT.

About this clone itself: One junction end disagrees with the germline gene, perhaps due to a read error. This CDR3 is CATSTWTGSPLF. In nucleotides, the CDR3 is TGTGCCACCAGCACGTGGACAGGGAGTCCTCTCTTC. The chain carries TRBV15 and TRBJ1-2; 8 bases are a match to TRBD1. The CDR3 runs 12 residues. Germline CDR1 and CDR2: LNHNV and YYDKDF (reference sequence).

The sample holds one count of this clone. V is TRBV6-2 or TRBV6-3 and J is TRBJ2-7; D is unclear. Germline V gene sequence: CDR1 MNHEY, CDR2 SVGEGT. V dropped 4 bases and J dropped 2 bases, with 3 bases sitting between them. This CDR3 is 11 amino acids long. CDR3 loop: CASSSTYEQYF. The CDR3 nucleotides read TGTGCCAGCAGTTCTACCTACGAGCAGTACTTC.

This clone was recorded a few times. This chain uses TRBV9 with TRBJ1-1, with D hard to call. V lost 0 bases, J lost 11 bases, and 14 bases lay in between. The CDR3 spans 13 residues. Germline V gives CDR1 SGDLS, CDR2 YYNGEE. The CDR3 here is CASSVVGSFEAFF. CDR3 nucleotide sequence: TGTGCCAGCAGCGTAGTGGGCAGCTTTGAGGCTTTCTTT.

V is TRBV6-2 or TRBV6-3 and J is TRBJ2-1; perhaps TRBD2 as D (6 bases). Germline lookup yields CDR1 MNHEY and CDR2 SVGEGT. The ends were cut back, 2 bases at V and 6 bases at J, with 14 bases in the middle. This CDR3 has 15 residues. The CDR3 spells CASSYGGSTRNEQFF. In nucleotides, the CDR3 is TGTGCCAGCAGTTACGGGGGGTCTACCCGCAATGAGCAGTTCTTC.

The V and J genes are TRBV7-9 and TRBJ2-1; 10 nucleotides agree with TRBD2. This CDR3 region has 15 residues. Germline CDR1 and CDR2: SEHNR and FQNEAQ (reference sequence). After removal of 0 bases from V and 7 bases from J, the junction contained 3 bases not matched to a gene. The CDR3 DNA follows: TGTGCCAGCAGCTTAGCTACTAGCGGGGTGAATGAGCAGTTCTTC. It codes for CASSLATSGVNEQFF.

The genes are TRBV7-2 and TRBJ1-6; D is possibly TRBD1 (5 bases). Per the germline V gene, CDR1 is SGHTA and CDR2 is FQGNSA. The CDR3 has 14 amino acids. V was pared by 6 bases and J by 8 bases, with 14 bases between. As DNA, the CDR3 is TGTGCCAGCAGGGCGGCCAGGGTTTATTCACCCCTCCACTTT. Its protein product is CASRAARVYSPLHF.

The chain combines TRBV6-1 with TRBJ1-5; D is unclear. The germline CDR1 and CDR2 sequences are MNHNS and SASEGT. The CDR3 length is 17 residues. Trimming took 0 bases from V and 2 from J, leaving 14 bases between them. CDR3 loop: CASSEARAARGNQPQHF. CDR3 bases: TGTGCCAGCAGTGAAGCGCGGGCAGCGAGGGGCAATCAGCCCCAGCATTTT.

The chain carries TRBV3-1 (or the pseudogene TRBV3-2) and TRBJ2-1; D remains ambiguous. Trimming took off 3 bases at V and 4 bases at J, with 10 bases between the two ends. The CDR3 has 14 amino acids. In germline, CDR1 is LGHDT, CDR2 YNNKEL (reference sequence). CDR3 coding DNA: TGTGCCAGCAGCCAGCTCCAGTCATACAATGAGCAGTTCTTC. It is translated as CASSQLQSYNEQFF.

This sequence joins TRBV5-6 and TRBJ1-3; possibly TRBD1 for D (5 bases). V lost 4 bases and J 0 bases, leaving 20 bases between the germline ends. The CDR3 extends over 18 amino acids. CDR1 and CDR2 (germline): SGHDT, YYEEEE. CDR3 loop: CASSLPGGVFDSGNTIYF. CDR3 coding DNA: TGTGCCAGCAGCCTCCCTGGGGGGGTCTTTGACTCTGGAAACACCATATATTTT.